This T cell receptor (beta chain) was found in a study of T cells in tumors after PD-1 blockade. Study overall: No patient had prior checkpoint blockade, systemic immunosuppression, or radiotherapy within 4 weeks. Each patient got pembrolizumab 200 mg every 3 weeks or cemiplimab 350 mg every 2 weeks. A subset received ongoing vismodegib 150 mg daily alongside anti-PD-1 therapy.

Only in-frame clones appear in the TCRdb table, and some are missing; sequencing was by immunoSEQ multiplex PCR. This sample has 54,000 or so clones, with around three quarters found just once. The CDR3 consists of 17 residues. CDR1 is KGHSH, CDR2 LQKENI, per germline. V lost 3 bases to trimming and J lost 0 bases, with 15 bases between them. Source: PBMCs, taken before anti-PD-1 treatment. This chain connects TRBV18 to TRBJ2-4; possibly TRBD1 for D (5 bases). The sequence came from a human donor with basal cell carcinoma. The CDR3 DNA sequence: TGTGCCAGCTCACCCGGACAAACCTTCATAGCCAAAAACATTCAGTACTTC. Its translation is CASSPGQTFIAKNIQYF.